Described below is a single T cell receptor beta chain sequence and its context. The table came from immunoSEQ multiplex PCR; TCRdb's copy has only in-frame clones and leaves some out. There are 250,000 to 300,000 clones in the sample; roughly 82% occur only once, and approximately 12% lies in the top ten. The data derive from a study of control samples from healthy donors and cancer patients. The V gene lost 1 base and the J gene lost 6 bases, with 16 bases spanning the gap. Germline CDR1 SEHNR, CDR2 FQNEAQ (reference sequence). This CDR3 has 16 residues. The V and J genes are TRBV7-9 and TRBJ2-1; possibly TRBD1 for D (7 bases). This sequence originates from a woman aged 55-70 years with lung cancer. Sequencing was carried out using PBMCs. The CDR3 bases are TGTGCCAGCAGCTTAGTGTCAGGGGGGCAATTCAATGAGCAGTTCTTC. Its protein product is CASSLVSGGQFNEQFF.